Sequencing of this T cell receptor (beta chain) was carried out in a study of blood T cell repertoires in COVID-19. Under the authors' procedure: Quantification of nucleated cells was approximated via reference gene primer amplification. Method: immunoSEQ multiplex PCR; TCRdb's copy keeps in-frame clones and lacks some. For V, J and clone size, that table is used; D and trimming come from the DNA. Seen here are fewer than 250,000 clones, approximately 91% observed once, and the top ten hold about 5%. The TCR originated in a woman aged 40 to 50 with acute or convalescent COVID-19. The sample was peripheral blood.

In nucleotides, the CDR3 is TGTGCCATCACTTTTAGTCCGGGACAGATCAATGAGCAGTTCTTC. Translation: CAITFSPGQINEQFF. The chain couples TRBV10-3 to TRBJ2-1, with TRBD1 matching 7 bases. Germline-derived CDR1 and CDR2 are ENHRY and SYGVKD. The CDR3 spans 15 residues. Germline trimming cut 7 bases from V and 6 bases from J; bases unmatched to any gene: 12.